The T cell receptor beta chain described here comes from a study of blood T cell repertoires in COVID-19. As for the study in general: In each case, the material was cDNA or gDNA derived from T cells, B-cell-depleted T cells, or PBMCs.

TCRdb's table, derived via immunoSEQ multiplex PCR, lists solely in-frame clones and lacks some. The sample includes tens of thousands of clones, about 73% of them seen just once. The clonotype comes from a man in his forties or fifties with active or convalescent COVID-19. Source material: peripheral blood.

The CDR3 DNA follows: TGTGCCAGCATCCTCCGCGAGAATTCACCCCTCCACTTT. It codes for CASILRENSPLHF. This chain joins TRBV2 and TRBJ1-6; D is uncertain. Germline-derived CDR1 and CDR2 are SNHLY and FYNNEI. This CDR3 spans 13 amino acids. Between the trimmed V and J ends, which lost 7 bases and 7 bases, there was a span of 11 bases.